The 16 T cell receptor beta chains reported below all come from one sample, sequenced in a study of blood T cell repertoires in COVID-19. Generated by immunoSEQ multiplex PCR, the TCRdb table keeps only in-frame clones and is missing some. Of 150,000 to 200,000 clones listed, around 81% are singletons. Source material: peripheral blood. Source of these receptors: a man in his fifties or sixties with active or convalescent COVID-19.

V and J are TRBV6-5 and TRBJ2-5, with TRBD2 matching over 8 bases. This CDR3 contains 16 residues. Trimming removed 0 bases from V and 0 bases from J; junction bases left unmatched: 3. Germline V gene data show CDR1 as MNHEY and CDR2 as SVGAGI. The CDR3, as DNA: TGTGCCAGCAGTTACTCTCCTAGCGGGTACCAAGAGACCCAGTACTTC. It specifies CASSYSPSGYQETQYF.

J is TRBJ2-3 and V is TRBV29-1; no reliable D call. CDR3 length: 11 amino acids. V lost 7 bases and J 4 bases, leaving 9 bases between the germline ends. Germline CDR1 SQVTM, CDR2 ANQGSEA. The CDR3: CSGADADTQYF. CDR3 bases: TGCAGCGGGGCAGACGCAGATACGCAGTATTTT.

This chain joins TRBV18 and TRBJ2-3; 7 positions match TRBD1. The germline V gene has CDR1 KGHSH and CDR2 LQKENI. The CDR3 runs 16 residues. J was trimmed by 0 bases and V by 0 bases; bases with no gene match: 3. CDR3: CASSPPTGASTDTQYF. The CDR3 DNA is TGTGCCAGCTCACCACCAACAGGGGCTAGCACAGATACGCAGTATTTT.

The gene calls are TRBV11-2 and TRBJ2-5; possibly TRBD2 for D (6 bases). The CDR3 extends over 13 amino acids. The germline CDR1 and CDR2 sequences are SGHAT and FQNNGV. Deletions cut 4 bases from V and 5 bases from J, with 11 bases between. The CDR3 bases are TGTGCCAGCAGCTGGGGACGGGGGGAGACCCAGTACTTC. Translated: CASSWGRGETQYF.

The rearrangement links TRBV29-1 to TRBJ2-1; possible D gene TRBD2, 5 bases. The CDR3 runs 16 residues. The germline V gene encodes CDR1 SQVTM and CDR2 ANQGSEA. Trimming left V 1 base short and J 9 bases short, with 22 bases between. The CDR3 loop is CSVEGKAGGGLGEQFF. In DNA, the CDR3 is TGCAGCGTTGAAGGTAAAGCAGGAGGTGGACTCGGTGAGCAGTTCTTC.

V gene TRBV18 combines with J gene TRBJ2-2, with TRBD2 as a possible D gene (6 bases). Trimming removed 2 bases from V and 0 bases from J, with 10 bases in between. The CDR3 has 16 residues. Per the germline V gene, CDR1 is KGHSH and CDR2 is LQKENI. CDR3: CASSPGRGANTGELFF. CDR3 DNA: TGTGCCAGCTCACCAGGTCGCGGGGCGAACACCGGGGAGCTGTTTTTT.

This clone was counted between two and nine times. The chain has TRBV27 and TRBJ1-2; D unresolved. Looked up from germline, CDR1 is MNHEY and CDR2 is SMNVEV (reference sequence). This CDR3 has 14 amino acids. V lost 5 bases to trimming and J lost 8 bases, with 18 bases between them. The CDR3, as DNA: TGTGCCAGCAGTCCTCACGAAAGCGGCGGAGGCTACACCTTC. It translates to CASSPHESGGGYTF.

This clone has a single count. The chain carries TRBV2 and TRBJ2-5; TRBD2 matches 13 bases. This CDR3 spans 18 amino acids. The germline V gene has CDR1 SNHLY and CDR2 FYNNEI. V gave up 6 bases and J gave up 5 bases; unmatched junction bases: 15. The CDR3 loop is CASSDPPGTSGDWETQYF. CDR3 sequence (DNA): TGTGCCAGCAGCGACCCACCCGGGACTAGCGGGGATTGGGAGACCCAGTACTTC.

The rearrangement joins TRBV2 to TRBJ2-2; the match to TRBD1 covers 10 bases. The CDR3 has 14 residues. CDR1 is SNHLY, CDR2 FYNNEI, per germline. The junction had 7 bases not matched to a gene; V was cut back by 7 bases and J by 8 bases. The CDR3 DNA is TGTGCCAGCAAGCGGGACAGGGGACCGGGGGAGCTGTTTTTT. Amino acid sequence: CASKRDRGPGELFF.

The V and J genes are TRBV5-1 and TRBJ2-5; 7 bases agree with TRBD1. The CDR3 is 15 amino acids. The junction had 7 bases not matched to a gene; V was cut back by 0 bases and J by 5 bases. CDR1 is SGHRS, CDR2 YFSETQ, per germline. The CDR3 DNA reads as TGCGCCAGCAGCTTGGGGGTCCCCAGGGGGGAGACCCAGTACTTC. It is translated as CASSLGVPRGETQYF.

The chain joins TRBV11-2 to TRBJ1-1, with 10 bases identical to TRBD1. CDR1 is SGHAT and CDR2 is FQNNGV in the germline V gene. This CDR3 region has 15 residues. J was trimmed by 5 bases and V by 5 bases; bases with no gene match: 8. In DNA, the CDR3 is TGTGCCAGCAGCCGGGGACAGGGGTTAGGAACTGAAGCTTTCTTT. Residues: CASSRGQGLGTEAFF.

V usage is TRBV18 and J usage is TRBJ1-1; TRBD1 matches at 8 bases. The J segment lost 11 bases and the V segment lost 1 base, leaving 9 bases of the junction unmatched. The CDR3 contains 14 residues. From germline, CDR1 is KGHSH and CDR2 LQKENI. The CDR3 region has the DNA TGTGCCAGCTCACCACAGACAGGGGAAATGGGGGCTTTCTTT. This translates into CASSPQTGEMGAFF.

This clone was detected only once. The chain carries TRBV28 and TRBJ2-7, with 11 nucleotides matching TRBD1. CDR1 and CDR2 (germline): MDHEN, SYDVKM. Germline trimming cut 2 bases from V and 5 bases from J; bases unmatched to any gene: 11. The CDR3 consists of 17 residues. The CDR3 DNA reads TGTGCCAGCAGTTTAGCGGACAGGGGGCGCAGGATCCACGAGCAGTACTTC. Translation gives CASSLADRGRRIHEQYF. Using reference TRBV28 and TRBJ2-7 for the parts outside the CDR3, the full variable domain is DVKVTQSSRYLVKRTGEKVFLECVQDMDHENMFWYRQDPGLGLRLIYFSYDVKMKEKGDIPEGYSVSREKKERFSLILESASTNQTSMYLCASSLADRGRRIHEQYFGPGTRLTVT.

This clone was found once. The chain links TRBV14 to TRBJ2-3; the D is unclear. CDR1 and CDR2 from the germline V gene are SGHDN and FVKESK. The CDR3 covers 14 residues. Trimming pared 4 bases from V and 4 bases from J, leaving 12 bases between. The chain's CDR3 is CASSRRIFPDTQYF. As DNA, the CDR3 is TGTGCCAGCAGCCGGAGAATCTTCCCAGATACGCAGTATTTT.

The CDR3 here is CASSLDGRQGSGEPQHF. The CDR3 nucleotides read TGCGCCAGCAGCTTGGATGGCCGACAGGGATCAGGGGAGCCCCAGCATTTT. The rearrangement uses TRBV5-1 and TRBJ1-5; 7 positions match TRBD1. Germline-derived CDR1 and CDR2 are SGHRS and YFSETQ. Losses at the gene ends were 0 bases for V and 8 bases for J; bases not matched to a gene: 14. The CDR3 totals 17 residues.

V gene TRBV5-1 combines with J gene TRBJ2-1; D call uncertain. The CDR3 sequence is 15 residues long. Per germline, CDR1 SGHRS and CDR2 YFSETQ. With 2 bases removed from V and 1 base from J, the gap between germline ends came to 10 bases. The CDR3: CASSLTMQSYNEQFF. CDR3 DNA: TGCGCCAGCAGCTTAACGATGCAGTCCTACAATGAGCAGTTCTTC.